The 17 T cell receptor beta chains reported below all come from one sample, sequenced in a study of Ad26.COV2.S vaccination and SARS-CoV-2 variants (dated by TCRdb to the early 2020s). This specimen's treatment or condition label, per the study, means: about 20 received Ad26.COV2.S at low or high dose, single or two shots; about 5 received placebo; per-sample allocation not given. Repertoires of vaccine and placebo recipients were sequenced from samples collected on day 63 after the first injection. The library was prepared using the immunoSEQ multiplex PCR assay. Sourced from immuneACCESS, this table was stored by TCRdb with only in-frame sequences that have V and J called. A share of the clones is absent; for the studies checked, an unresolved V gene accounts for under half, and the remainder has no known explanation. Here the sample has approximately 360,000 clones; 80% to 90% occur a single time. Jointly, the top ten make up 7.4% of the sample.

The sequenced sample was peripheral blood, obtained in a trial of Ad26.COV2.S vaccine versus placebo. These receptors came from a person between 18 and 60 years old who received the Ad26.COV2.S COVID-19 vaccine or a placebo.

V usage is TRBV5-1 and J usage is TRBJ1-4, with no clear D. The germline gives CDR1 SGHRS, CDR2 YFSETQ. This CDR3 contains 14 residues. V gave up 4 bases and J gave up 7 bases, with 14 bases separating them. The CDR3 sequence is CASSTGGIGEKLFF. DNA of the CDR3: TGCGCCAGCAGCACCGGAGGGATCGGTGAAAAACTGTTTTTT.

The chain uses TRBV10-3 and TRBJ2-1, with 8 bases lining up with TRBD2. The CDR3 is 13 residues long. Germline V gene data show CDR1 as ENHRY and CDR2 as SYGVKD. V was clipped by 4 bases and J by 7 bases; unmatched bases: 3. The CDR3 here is CAISVTSDNEQFF. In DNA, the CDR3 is TGTGCCATCAGTGTGACTAGCGATAATGAGCAGTTCTTC.

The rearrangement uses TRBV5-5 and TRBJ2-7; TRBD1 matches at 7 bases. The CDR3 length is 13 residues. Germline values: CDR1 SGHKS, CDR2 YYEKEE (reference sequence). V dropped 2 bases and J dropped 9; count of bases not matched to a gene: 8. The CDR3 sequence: CASSFVAEGAQYF. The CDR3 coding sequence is TGTGCCAGCAGCTTCGTCGCCGAGGGGGCGCAGTACTTC. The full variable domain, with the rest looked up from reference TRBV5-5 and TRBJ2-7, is DAGVTQSPTHLIKTRGQQVTLRCSPISGHKSVSWYQQVLGQGPQFIFQYYEKEERGRGNFPDRFSARQFPNYSSELNVNALLLGDSALYLCASSFVAEGAQYFGPGTRLTVT.

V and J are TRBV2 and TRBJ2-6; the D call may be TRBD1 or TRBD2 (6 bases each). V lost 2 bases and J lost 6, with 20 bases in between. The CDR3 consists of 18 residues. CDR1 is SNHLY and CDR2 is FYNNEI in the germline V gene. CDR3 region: CASSEFFRGQKLANVLTF. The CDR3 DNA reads TGTGCCAGCAGTGAATTCTTCCGGGGGCAGAAACTGGCCAACGTCCTGACTTTC.

CDR3: CASRLREGGSEAFF. As DNA, the CDR3 is TGCGCCAGCAGACTCCGCGAGGGAGGCTCTGAAGCTTTCTTT. This chain joins TRBV5-1 and TRBJ1-1; D unresolved. V was cut by 5 bases and J by 6 bases, with 17 bases left in between. The CDR3 totals 14 residues. Germline V lookup: CDR1 SGHRS, CDR2 YFSETQ.

CDR3 DNA: TGTGCCAGCCGAGGGGCTCCCGGAGGCACTGAAGCTTTCTTT. Protein: CASRGAPGGTEAFF. V usage is TRBV6-1 and J usage is TRBJ1-1, with D tentatively TRBD1 (5 bases). Germline V lookup: CDR1 MNHNS, CDR2 SASEGT. There are 14 residues in the CDR3. Trimming shortened V by 8 bases and J by 4 bases, and 17 bases separated the two germline ends.

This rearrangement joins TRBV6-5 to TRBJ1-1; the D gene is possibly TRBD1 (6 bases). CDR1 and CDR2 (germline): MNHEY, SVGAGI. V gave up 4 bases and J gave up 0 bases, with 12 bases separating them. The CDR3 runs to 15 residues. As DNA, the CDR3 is TGTGCCAGCAGTTTACAGGGAGCAATGAACACTGAAGCTTTCTTT. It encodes CASSLQGAMNTEAFF.

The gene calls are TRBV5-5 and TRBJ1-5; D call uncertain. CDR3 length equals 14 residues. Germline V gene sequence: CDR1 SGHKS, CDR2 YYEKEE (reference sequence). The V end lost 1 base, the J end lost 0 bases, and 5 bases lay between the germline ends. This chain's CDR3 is CASSLFDSNQPQHF. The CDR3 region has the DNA TGTGCCAGCAGCTTGTTCGATAGCAATCAGCCCCAGCATTTT.

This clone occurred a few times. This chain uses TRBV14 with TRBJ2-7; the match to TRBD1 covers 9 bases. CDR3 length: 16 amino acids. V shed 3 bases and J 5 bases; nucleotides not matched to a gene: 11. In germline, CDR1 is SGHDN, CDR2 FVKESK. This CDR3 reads CASSQMGTGYTHEQYF. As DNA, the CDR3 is TGTGCCAGCAGCCAGATGGGGACAGGGTATACCCACGAGCAGTACTTC.

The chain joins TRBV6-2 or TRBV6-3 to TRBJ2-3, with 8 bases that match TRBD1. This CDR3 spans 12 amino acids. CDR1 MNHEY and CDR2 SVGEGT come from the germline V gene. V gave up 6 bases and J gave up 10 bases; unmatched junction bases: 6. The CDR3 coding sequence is TGTGCCAGCAGCGGACGACAGGGGCCGCAGTATTTT. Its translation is CASSGRQGPQYF.

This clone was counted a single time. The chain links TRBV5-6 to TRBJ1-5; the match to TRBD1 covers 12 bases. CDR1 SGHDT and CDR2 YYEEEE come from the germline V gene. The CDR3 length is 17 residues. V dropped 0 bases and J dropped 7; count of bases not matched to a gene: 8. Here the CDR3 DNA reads TGTGCCAGCAGCTTGGGGTGGGGGACAGGGGGCGACCAGCCCCAGCATTTT. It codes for CASSLGWGTGGDQPQHF. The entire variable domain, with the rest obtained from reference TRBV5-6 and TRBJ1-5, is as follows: DAGVTQSPTHLIKTRGQQVTLRCSPKSGHDTVSWYQQALGQGPQFIFQYYEEEERQRGNFPDRFSGHQFPNYSSELNVNALLLGDSALYLCASSLGWGTGGDQPQHFGDGTRLSIL.

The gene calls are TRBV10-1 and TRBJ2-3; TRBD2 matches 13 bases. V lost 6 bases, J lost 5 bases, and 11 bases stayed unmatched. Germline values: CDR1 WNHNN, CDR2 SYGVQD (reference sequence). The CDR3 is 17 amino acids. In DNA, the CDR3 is TGCGCCAGCAGCGGGCCCGTACTAGCGGGAGGGCTAGATACGCAGTATTTT. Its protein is CASSGPVLAGGLDTQYF.

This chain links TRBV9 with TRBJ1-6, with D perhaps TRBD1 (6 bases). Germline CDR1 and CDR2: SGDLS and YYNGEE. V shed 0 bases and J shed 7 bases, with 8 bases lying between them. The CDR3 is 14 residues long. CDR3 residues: CASSVGGANSPLHF. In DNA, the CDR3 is TGTGCCAGCAGCGTAGGGGGGGCGAATTCACCCCTCCACTTT.

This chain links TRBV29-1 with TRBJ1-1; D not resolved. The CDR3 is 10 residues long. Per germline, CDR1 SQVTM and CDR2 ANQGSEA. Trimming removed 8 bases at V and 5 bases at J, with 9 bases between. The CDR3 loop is CSIVRTEAFF. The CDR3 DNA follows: TGCAGCATTGTAAGAACTGAAGCTTTCTTT.

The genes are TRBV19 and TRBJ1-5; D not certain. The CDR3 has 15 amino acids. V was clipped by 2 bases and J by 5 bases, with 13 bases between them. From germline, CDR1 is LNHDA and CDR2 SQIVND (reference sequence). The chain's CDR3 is CASSIRPSSDQPQHF. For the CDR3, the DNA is TGTGCCAGTAGTATAAGACCGTCATCCGATCAGCCCCAGCATTTT.

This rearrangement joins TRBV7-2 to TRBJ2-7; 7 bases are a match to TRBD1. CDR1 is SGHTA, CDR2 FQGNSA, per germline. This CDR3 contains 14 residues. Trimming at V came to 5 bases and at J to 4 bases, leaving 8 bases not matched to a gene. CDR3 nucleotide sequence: TGTGCCAGCAGCCATCGACAGGGAGTATACGAGCAGTACTTC. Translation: CASSHRQGVYEQYF.

The CDR3 DNA follows: TGCGCCAGCAGCTTTTCGGGACAGACAAATCAGCCCCAGCATTTT. Translated, it gives CASSFSGQTNQPQHF. The J gene is TRBJ1-5, the V gene TRBV5-1; 7 nucleotides line up with TRBD1. V gave up 2 bases and J gave up 4 bases; unmatched junction bases: 6. The CDR3 has 15 amino acids. Germline V gene data show CDR1 as SGHRS and CDR2 as YFSETQ.